The count of the clone carrying this T cell receptor (beta chain) is one. The antigen remains undetermined. Data came from immunoSEQ multiplex PCR; TCRdb stores just in-frame clones and leaves some out. The sample includes roughly 2.2 million clones, roughly 92% of them seen just once. The trim removed 5 bases at V and 3 bases at J, leaving 6 bases unmatched. Germline CDR1 and CDR2: SGHVS and FQNEAQ. The CDR3 loop spans 16 amino acids. These data are taken from a study of shared clonotypes between healthy human individuals. Study as a whole: Donors consisted of two women and a few men between 18 and 49.

Study outcomes and limitations: Compared with clonotypes that all four donors shared, non-shared clonotypes had lower generation probabilities.

The clonotype comes from a man between 18 and 35 years old in good health. Some clones in this sample may be carry-over from other donors' samples. The chain combines TRBV7-8 with TRBJ2-1; 11 bases agree with TRBD2. Sequenced: naive CD4+ T cells from PBMCs. Subset: CD45RA+ positively selected. CDR3: CASSILAGGLYNEQFF. The DNA of the CDR3 is TGTGCCAGCAGCATATTAGCGGGAGGGCTCTACAATGAGCAGTTCTTC.